The clone carrying this T cell receptor beta chain occurred a few times. The target antigen is unknown. The germline V and J ends were trimmed by 4 bases and 0 bases, with 10 bases remaining between them. There are 14 residues in the CDR3. Germline-derived CDR1 and CDR2 are SNHLY and FYNNEI. Carried by the TCR beta cDNA libraries were unique molecular identifiers. TCRdb reprocessed the PCR reads via MiXCR and lists one record per CDR3 protein. The data show approximately 400,000 distinct CDR3 sequences, with about a third seen just once and 10% to 15% held by the top ten. The entry originates in a study of post-analysis software for immune sequencing data. General study findings and limits: Co-batched samples clustered tightly together by F measure. Patients carried four or five TRBV segments more frequently than controls did, and TRBV5-6, TRBV5-1 and TRBV20-1 were among them.

The chain couples TRBV2 to TRBJ2-7; D is uncertain. The sequence was obtained from a girl aged 5-17 years with multiple sclerosis. Material: blood. The CDR3 DNA sequence: TGTGCCAGCAGTGCGCTGCCGAGCTCCTACGAGCAGTACTTC. It yields the protein CASSALPSSYEQYF.